This TCR beta chain is drawn from a study of T-cell memory formation after mild COVID-19. This clonotype has more than one count but fewer than ten. Antigen unknown. The CDR3 has 17 residues. Looked up from germline, CDR1 is DFQATT and CDR2 is SNEGSKA (reference sequence). V was clipped by 0 bases and J by 4 bases, with 21 bases between them. TCRdb reprocessed the 5' RACE reads with MiXCR, giving one entry per CDR3 protein. The repertoire holds nearly 250,000 distinct CDR3 sequences, about 16% seen once, with 2% to 2.5% in the top ten. Study-wide results and limits: In second-wave clones peaking day 37, SARS-CoV-2 specificity remained unconfirmed.

The source is an adult woman who had mild COVID-19 (a few samples of this study predate the infection). Cell type and time point are not known. The genes are TRBV20-1 and TRBJ2-5; weak D call: TRBD2 (5 bases). The sample comprised PBMCs or a T cell subset sorted from them (not recorded which). The CDR3 DNA follows: TGCAGTGCTAGAGATGGGTCCCCCAACAAGCGGACAGAGACCCAGTACTTC. This gives the protein CSARDGSPNKRTETQYF.